Many counts were recorded for the clone carrying this T cell receptor (beta chain). This record belongs to a study of read filtering for tumor transcriptome and immune sequencing. Molecular barcoded adaptors covering alpha/delta and beta/gamma chains were used on 400 ng RNA. One entry per CDR3 protein, called by TCRdb with MiXCR from the reads. This table has some 40,000 distinct CDR3 sequences, around 13% appearing once. The CDR3 extends over 16 amino acids. Germline CDR1 reads DFQATT; CDR2 reads SNEGSKA (reference sequence). The V segment lost 6 bases and the J segment 5 bases; nucleotides outside the gene matches: 13.

J is TRBJ1-5 and V is TRBV20-1, with TRBD1 identical over 10 bases. The clonotype was recovered from a donor aged 40 or over with multiple myeloma. The sequencing sample was made of a population of CD138-negative cells sorted from bone marrow. The CDR3 region has the DNA TGCAGTGCGGGGACAGGGGACCGTCTTATTCATCAGCCCCAGCATTTT. Encoded protein: CSAGTGDRLIHQPQHF.